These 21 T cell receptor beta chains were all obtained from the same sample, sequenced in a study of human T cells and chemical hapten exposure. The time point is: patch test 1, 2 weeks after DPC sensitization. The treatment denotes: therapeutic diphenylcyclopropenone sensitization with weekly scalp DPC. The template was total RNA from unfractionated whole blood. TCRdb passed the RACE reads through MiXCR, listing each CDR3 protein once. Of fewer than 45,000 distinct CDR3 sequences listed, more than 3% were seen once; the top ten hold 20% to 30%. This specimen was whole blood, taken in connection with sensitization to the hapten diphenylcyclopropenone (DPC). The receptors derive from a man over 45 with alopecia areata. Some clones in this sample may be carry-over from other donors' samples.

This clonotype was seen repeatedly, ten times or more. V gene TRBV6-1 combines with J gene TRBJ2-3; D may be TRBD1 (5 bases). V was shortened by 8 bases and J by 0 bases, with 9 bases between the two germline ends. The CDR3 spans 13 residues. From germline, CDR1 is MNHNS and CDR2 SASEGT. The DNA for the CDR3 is TGTGCCAGCCCCAGGGCGAGCACAGATACGCAGTATTTT. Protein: CASPRASTDTQYF.

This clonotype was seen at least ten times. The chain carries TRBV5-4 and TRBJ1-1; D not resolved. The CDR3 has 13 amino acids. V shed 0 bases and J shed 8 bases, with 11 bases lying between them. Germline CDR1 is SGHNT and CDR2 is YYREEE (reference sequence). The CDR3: CASSLAGKGEAFF. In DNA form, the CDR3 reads TGTGCCAGCAGCTTGGCCGGGAAAGGCGAAGCTTTCTTT.

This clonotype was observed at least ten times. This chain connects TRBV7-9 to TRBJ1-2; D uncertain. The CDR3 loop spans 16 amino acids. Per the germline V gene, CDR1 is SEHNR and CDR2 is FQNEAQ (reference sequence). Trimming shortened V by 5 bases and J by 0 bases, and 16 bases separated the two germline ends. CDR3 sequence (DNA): TGTGCCAGCAGCGAGCTAGGGATATACACTAACTATGGCTACACCTTC. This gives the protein CASSELGIYTNYGYTF.

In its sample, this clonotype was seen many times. The CDR3 loop is CATSDLDPNEQFF. The CDR3 DNA reads TGTGCCACCAGTGATTTGGACCCAAATGAGCAGTTCTTC. The chain couples TRBV24-1 to TRBJ2-1; no definite D call. The V gene lost 0 bases and the J gene lost 7 bases, with 6 bases spanning the gap. Germline values: CDR1 KGHDR, CDR2 SFDVKD. The CDR3 extends over 13 amino acids.

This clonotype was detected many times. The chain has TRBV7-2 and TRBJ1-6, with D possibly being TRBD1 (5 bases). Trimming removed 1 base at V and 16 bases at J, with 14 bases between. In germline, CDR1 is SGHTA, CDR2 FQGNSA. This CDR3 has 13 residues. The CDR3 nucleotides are TGTGCCAGCAGCTTAGGCAGGGAGCCCAATCTCCACTTT. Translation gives CASSLGREPNLHF. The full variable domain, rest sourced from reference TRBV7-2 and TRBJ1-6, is GAGVSQSPSNKVTEKGKDVELRCDPISGHTALYWYRQSLGQGLEFLIYFQGNSAPDKSGLPSDRFSAERTGGSVSTLTIQRTQQEDSAVYLCASSLGREPNLHFGNGTRLTVT.

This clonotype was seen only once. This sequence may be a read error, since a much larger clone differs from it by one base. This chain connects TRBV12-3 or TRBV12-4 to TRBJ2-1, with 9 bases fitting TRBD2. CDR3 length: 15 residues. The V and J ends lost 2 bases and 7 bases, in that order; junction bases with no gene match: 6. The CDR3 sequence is CASSLLSGRRNEQFF. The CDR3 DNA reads TGTGCCAGCAGTTTACTTAGCGGGAGACGAAATGAGCAGTTCTTC.

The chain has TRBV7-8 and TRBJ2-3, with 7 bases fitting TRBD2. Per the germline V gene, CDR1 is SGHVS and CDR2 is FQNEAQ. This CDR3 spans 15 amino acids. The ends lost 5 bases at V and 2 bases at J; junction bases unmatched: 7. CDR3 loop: CASSTTREATDTQYF. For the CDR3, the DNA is TGTGCCAGCAGCACTACACGGGAGGCCACAGATACGCAGTATTTT. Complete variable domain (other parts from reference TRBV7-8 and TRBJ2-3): GAGVSQSPRYKVAKRGQDVALRCDPISGHVSLFWYQQALGQGPEFLTYFQNEAQLDKSGLPSDRFFAERPEGSVSTLKIQRTQQEDSAVYLCASSTTREATDTQYFGPGTRLTVL.

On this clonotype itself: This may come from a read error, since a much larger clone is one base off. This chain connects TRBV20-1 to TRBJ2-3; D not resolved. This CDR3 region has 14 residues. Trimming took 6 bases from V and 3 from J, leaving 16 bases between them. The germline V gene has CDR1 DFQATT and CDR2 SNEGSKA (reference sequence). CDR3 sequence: CSAVSAVRTDTQYF. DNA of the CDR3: TGCAGTGCCGTCTCGGCGGTGAGAACAGATACGCAGTATTTT.

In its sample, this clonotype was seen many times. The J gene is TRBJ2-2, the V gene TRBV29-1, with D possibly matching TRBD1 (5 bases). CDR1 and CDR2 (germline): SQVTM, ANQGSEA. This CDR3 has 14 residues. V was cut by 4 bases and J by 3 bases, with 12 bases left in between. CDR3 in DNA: TGCAGCGTTGCCCCACAACAGGACACCGGGGAGCTGTTTTTT. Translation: CSVAPQQDTGELFF.

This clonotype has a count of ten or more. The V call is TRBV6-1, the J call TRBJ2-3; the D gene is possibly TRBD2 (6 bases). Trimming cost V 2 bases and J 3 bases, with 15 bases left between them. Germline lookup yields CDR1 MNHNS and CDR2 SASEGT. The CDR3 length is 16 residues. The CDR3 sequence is CASSERGGMSTDTQYF. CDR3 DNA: TGTGCCAGCAGTGAACGAGGCGGGATGTCTACAGATACGCAGTATTTT.

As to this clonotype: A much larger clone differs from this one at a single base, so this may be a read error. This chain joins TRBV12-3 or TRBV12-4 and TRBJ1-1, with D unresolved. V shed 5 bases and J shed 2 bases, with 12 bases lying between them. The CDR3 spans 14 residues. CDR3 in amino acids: CASSPTVGNTEAFF. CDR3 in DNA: TGTGCCAGCAGTCCTACAGTCGGCAACACTGAAGCTTTCTTT.

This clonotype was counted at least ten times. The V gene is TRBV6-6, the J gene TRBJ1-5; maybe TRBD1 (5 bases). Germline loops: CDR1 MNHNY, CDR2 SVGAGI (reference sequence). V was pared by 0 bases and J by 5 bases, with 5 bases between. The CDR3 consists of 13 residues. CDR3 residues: CASSYSRDQPQHF. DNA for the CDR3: TGTGCCAGCAGTTACTCCAGGGATCAGCCCCAGCATTTT.

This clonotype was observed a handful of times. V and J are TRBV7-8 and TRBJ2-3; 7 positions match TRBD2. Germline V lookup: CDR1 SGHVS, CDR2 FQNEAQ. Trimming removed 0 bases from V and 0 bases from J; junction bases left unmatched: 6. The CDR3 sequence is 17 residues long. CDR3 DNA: TGTGCCAGCAGCTTAGCCCATTCTAGCGGAAGCACAGATACGCAGTATTTT. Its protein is CASSLAHSSGSTDTQYF.

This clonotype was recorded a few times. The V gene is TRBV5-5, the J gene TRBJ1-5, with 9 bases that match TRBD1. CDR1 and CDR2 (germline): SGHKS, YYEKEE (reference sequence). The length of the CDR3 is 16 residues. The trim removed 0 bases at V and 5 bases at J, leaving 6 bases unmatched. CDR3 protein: CASSLAGQGMHQPQHF. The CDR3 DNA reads TGTGCCAGCAGCTTGGCCGGACAGGGGATGCATCAGCCCCAGCATTTT.

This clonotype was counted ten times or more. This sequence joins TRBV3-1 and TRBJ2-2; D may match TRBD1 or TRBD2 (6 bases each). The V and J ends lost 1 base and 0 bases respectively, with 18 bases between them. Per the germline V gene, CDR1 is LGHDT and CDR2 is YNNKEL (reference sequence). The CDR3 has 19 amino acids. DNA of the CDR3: TGTGCCAGCAGCCAAGGCTTTGGAGGGACAAGCTCGAACACCGGGGAGCTGTTTTTT. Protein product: CASSQGFGGTSSNTGELFF.

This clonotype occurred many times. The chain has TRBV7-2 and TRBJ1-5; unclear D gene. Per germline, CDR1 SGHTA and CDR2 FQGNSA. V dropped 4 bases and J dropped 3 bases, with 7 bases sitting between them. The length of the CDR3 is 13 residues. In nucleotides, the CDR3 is TGTGCCAGCAGCTCAGGACTCAATCAGCCCCAGCATTTT. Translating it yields CASSSGLNQPQHF.

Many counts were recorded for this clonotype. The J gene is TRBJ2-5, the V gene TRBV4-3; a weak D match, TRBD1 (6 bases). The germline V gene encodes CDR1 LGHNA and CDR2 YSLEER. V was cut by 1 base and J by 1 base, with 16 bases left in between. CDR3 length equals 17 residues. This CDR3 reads CASSQGRGSDSQETQYF. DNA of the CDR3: TGCGCCAGCAGCCAAGGAAGGGGTTCGGACAGCCAAGAGACCCAGTACTTC.

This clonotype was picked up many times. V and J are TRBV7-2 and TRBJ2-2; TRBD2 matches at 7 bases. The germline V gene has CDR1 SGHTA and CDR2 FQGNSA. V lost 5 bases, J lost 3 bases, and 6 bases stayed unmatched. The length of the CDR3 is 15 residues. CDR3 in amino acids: CASSIRTSYTGELFF. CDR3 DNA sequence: TGTGCCAGCAGCATTCGGACTAGTTACACCGGGGAGCTGTTTTTT.

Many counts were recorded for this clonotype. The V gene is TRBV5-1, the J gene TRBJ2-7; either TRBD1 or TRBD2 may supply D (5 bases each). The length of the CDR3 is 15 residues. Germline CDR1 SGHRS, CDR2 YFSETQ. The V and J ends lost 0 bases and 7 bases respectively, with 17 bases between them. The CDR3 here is CASSLGMGPSREQYF. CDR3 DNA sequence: TGCGCCAGCAGCTTGGGAATGGGACCAAGCAGAGAGCAGTACTTC. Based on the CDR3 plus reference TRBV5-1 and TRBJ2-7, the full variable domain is KAGVTQTPRYLIKTRGQQVTLSCSPISGHRSVSWYQQTPGQGLQFLFEYFSETQRNKGNFPGRFSGRQFSNSRSEMNVSTLELGDSALYLCASSLGMGPSREQYFGPGTRLTVT.

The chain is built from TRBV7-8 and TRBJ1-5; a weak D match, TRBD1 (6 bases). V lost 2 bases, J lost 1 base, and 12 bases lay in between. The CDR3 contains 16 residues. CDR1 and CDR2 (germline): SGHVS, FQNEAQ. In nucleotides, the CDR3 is TGTGCCAGCAGCTTAAGGGGGGATTTCAGCAATCAGCCCCAGCATTTT. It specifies CASSLRGDFSNQPQHF.

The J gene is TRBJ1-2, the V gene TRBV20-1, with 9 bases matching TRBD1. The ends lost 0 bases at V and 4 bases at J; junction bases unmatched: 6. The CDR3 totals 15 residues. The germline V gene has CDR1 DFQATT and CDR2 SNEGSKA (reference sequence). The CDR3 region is CSARETGGVGYGYTF. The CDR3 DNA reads TGCAGTGCTAGAGAAACAGGGGGCGTCGGCTATGGCTACACCTTC.